The T cell receptor (beta chain) under discussion was sequenced for a study of T cell changes during pregnancy in multiple sclerosis. CDR1 is MNHEY and CDR2 is SVGAGI in the germline V gene. This CDR3 spans 16 amino acids. Trimming took 1 base from V and 5 from J, leaving 16 bases between them. Sequencing was performed with immunoSEQ multiplex PCR; in TCRdb, only in-frame clones are kept and a portion is missing. This table holds some 77,000 clones, 89% found once. The source material was peripheral blood, sampled before pregnancy. The genes are TRBV6-5 and TRBJ2-3; possibly TRBD2 for D (7 bases). The clonotype originates from a female donor with multiple sclerosis, enrolled in a pregnancy study. Written as DNA, the CDR3 is TGTGCCAGCAGTTACTGGGGGGGGGCCGCGGGAGATACGCAGTATTTT. As protein: CASSYWGGAAGDTQYF.